These 18 T cell receptor beta chains were sequenced from one sample in a study of cytomegalovirus exposure and HLA in healthy donors. The PCR employed 60 Vbeta primers together with 13 Jbeta primers. TCRdb keeps only in-frame clones here, not all; method: immunoSEQ multiplex PCR. The sample has around 120,000 clones; roughly 77% are singletons. Sequencing was carried out using PBMCs. These receptors were obtained from a man younger than 30 in good health and CMV-seronegative.

J is TRBJ1-2 and V is TRBV15, with a tentative D call TRBD1 (5 bases). Germline-derived CDR1 and CDR2 are LNHNV and YYDKDF (reference sequence). The germline V and J ends were trimmed by 1 base and 11 bases, with 14 bases remaining between them. This CDR3 region has 13 residues. Here the CDR3 reads CATSRVGGAGYTF. The CDR3 DNA is TGTGCCACCAGCAGAGTTGGAGGGGCGGGATACACCTTC.

This clone turned up a few times. V is TRBV7-2 and J is TRBJ1-2, with a possible D match to TRBD1 (5 bases). Germline CDR1 SGHTA, CDR2 FQGNSA. This CDR3 has 16 residues. Trimming took off 0 bases at V and 1 base at J, with 12 bases between the two ends. DNA of the CDR3: TGTGCCAGCAGCTTAGCGGGGGGGTTAATTAACTATGGCTACACCTTC. This gives the protein CASSLAGGLINYGYTF.

The chain is built from TRBV2 and TRBJ2-1; 10 nucleotides agree with TRBD2. Germline trimming cut 4 bases from V and 7 bases from J; bases unmatched to any gene: 10. The CDR3 is made up of 16 amino acids. CDR1 is SNHLY, CDR2 FYNNEI, per germline. The CDR3 sequence is CASSVLSGGARNEQFF. The CDR3 DNA follows: TGTGCCAGCAGTGTCTTGAGCGGGGGGGCGCGGAATGAGCAGTTCTTC. Looking up the rest from reference TRBV2 and TRBJ2-1 gives the full variable domain: EPEVTQTPSHQVTQMGQEVILRCVPISNHLYFYWYRQILGQKVEFLVSFYNNEISEKSEIFDDQFSVERPDGSNFTLKIRSTKLEDSAMYFCASSVLSGGARNEQFFGPGTRLTVL.

The chain links TRBV27 to TRBJ2-2, with 10 bases lining up with TRBD1. CDR1 and CDR2 from the germline V gene are MNHEY and SMNVEV (reference sequence). CDR3 size: 17 residues. Losses at the gene ends were 0 bases for V and 3 bases for J; bases not matched to a gene: 4. CDR3 residues: CASSLSATGGYTGELFF. The CDR3 coding sequence is TGTGCCAGCAGTTTATCAGCGACAGGGGGCTACACCGGGGAGCTGTTTTTT.

The rearrangement uses TRBV10-3 and TRBJ2-5; tentatively, D is TRBD1 (5 bases). The end of the DNA fits TRBJ2-7 better, so the J call may be wrong. The CDR3 totals 15 residues. CDR1 and CDR2 (germline): ENHRY, SYGVKD. The CDR3 DNA follows: TGTGCCATCAGTGAGGCCGGAACGGACACCTACGAGCAGTACTTC. Its protein is CAISEAGTDTYEQYF.

The chain links TRBV18 to TRBJ2-7, with 10 bases fitting TRBD2. The CDR3 consists of 16 residues. V shed 1 base, J shed 5 bases, and the junction held 8 bases outside the gene matches. Germline V gene lookup returns CDR1 KGHSH and CDR2 LQKENI. DNA for the CDR3: TGTGCCAGCTCACCACGAATAGCGGGGGGTCTCCACGAGCAGTACTTC. It encodes CASSPRIAGGLHEQYF.

The rearrangement links TRBV4-3 to TRBJ2-1; D is perhaps TRBD2 (7 bases). V was clipped by 3 bases and J by 5 bases, with 14 bases between them. The CDR3 totals 15 residues. CDR1 is LGHNA, CDR2 YSLEER, per germline. The CDR3 coding sequence is TGCGCCAGCAGCCACAGCGGGACACATAACAATGAGCAGTTCTTC. As protein: CASSHSGTHNNEQFF.

The chain employs TRBV19 and TRBJ1-1; tentative D call: TRBD1 (6 bases). Trimming removed 4 bases at V and 2 bases at J, with 14 bases between. The V gene's germline CDR1 is LNHDA and CDR2 SQIVND (reference sequence). The CDR3 runs 15 residues. Here the CDR3 reads CASSTRWGHNTEAFF. The CDR3 DNA reads TGTGCCAGTAGTACACGTTGGGGACACAACACTGAAGCTTTCTTT.

The chain couples TRBV5-4 to TRBJ2-7; D is unclear. V was cut by 3 bases and J by 6 bases, with 19 bases left in between. The CDR3 has 15 residues. In germline, CDR1 is SGHNT, CDR2 YYREEE (reference sequence). CDR3 bases: TGTGCCAGCAGCTCAGAGGTCTGGAGCCCCCGCGAGCAGTACTTC. Protein: CASSSEVWSPREQYF.

This clone was detected only a few times. The chain carries TRBV6-5 and TRBJ1-5; TRBD1 aligns across 7 bases. This CDR3 spans 14 amino acids. Germline V gene lookup returns CDR1 MNHEY and CDR2 SVGAGI. V shed 5 bases and J 4 bases; nucleotides not matched to a gene: 5. CDR3 bases: TGTGCCAGCAGTCAGACAGGGTGGAATCAGCCCCAGCATTTT. Amino acids: CASSQTGWNQPQHF.

This clone was seen only once. The chain uses TRBV11-3 and TRBJ2-2; 12 nucleotides match TRBD1. CDR1 is SGHNT and CDR2 is YENEEA in the germline V gene. V lost 5 bases to trimming and J lost 1 base; unmatched junction nucleotides: 14. This CDR3 is built from 20 residues. The CDR3 here is CASSSYPGQGAYENTGELFF. The CDR3 DNA reads TGTGCCAGCAGCAGCTACCCGGGACAGGGGGCATATGAGAACACCGGGGAGCTGTTTTTT.

The chain employs TRBV19 and TRBJ1-2; unclear D gene. Per the germline V gene, CDR1 is LNHDA and CDR2 is SQIVND (reference sequence). The V and J ends lost 3 bases and 0 bases respectively, with 11 bases between them. There are 15 residues in the CDR3. The CDR3 spells CASSIVGGTNYGYTF. CDR3 DNA sequence: TGTGCCAGTAGTATCGTTGGAGGGACTAACTATGGCTACACCTTC.

This clone was recorded only once. The chain couples TRBV2 to TRBJ1-2; 9 bases align to TRBD1. Germline assignment: CDR1 SNHLY and CDR2 FYNNEI. V was pared by 4 bases and J by 8 bases, with 5 bases of the junction left unmatched. CDR3 size: 13 residues. CDR3 sequence: CASSVGDRAGYTF. In DNA, the CDR3 is TGTGCCAGCAGTGTGGGGGACAGGGCGGGCTACACCTTC.

V is TRBV19 and J is TRBJ2-7, with TRBD1 matching 8 bases. Germline CDR1 and CDR2: LNHDA and SQIVND (reference sequence). The CDR3 is 14 amino acids. V shed 4 bases and J 1 base; nucleotides not matched to a gene: 3. The CDR3 bases are TGTGCCAGTAGTACGGACAGGGTTTCCTACGAGCAGTACTTC. It translates to CASSTDRVSYEQYF.

This rearrangement joins TRBV5-1 to TRBJ1-1, with D perhaps matching TRBD1 (5 bases). The CDR3 has 14 residues. CDR1 and CDR2 (germline): SGHRS, YFSETQ. Trimming left V 4 bases short and J 5 bases short, with 15 bases between. This chain's CDR3 is CASSLSGGKTEAFF. CDR3 sequence (DNA): TGCGCCAGCAGCCTATCGGGGGGGAAGACTGAAGCTTTCTTT.

The rearrangement uses TRBV7-9 and TRBJ1-4; no firm D call. The CDR3 sequence is 16 residues long. CDR1 is SEHNR and CDR2 is FQNEAQ in the germline V gene (reference sequence). V was trimmed by 10 bases and J by 4 bases, leaving 22 bases between them. Written as DNA, the CDR3 is TGTGCCACCTCCGCCTCCCCTAGCGCACTTAATGAAAAACTGTTTTTT. It codes for CATSASPSALNEKLFF.

The CDR3 region is CASSPINRGVYSPLHF. The CDR3 bases are TGTGCCAGCAGTCCTATCAACAGGGGTGTATATTCACCCCTCCACTTT. The rearrangement joins TRBV6-6 to TRBJ1-6; TRBD1 aligns across 7 bases. The germline V gene encodes CDR1 MNHNY and CDR2 SVGAGI (reference sequence). J gave up 8 bases and V 5 bases, and 12 bases lay outside the gene matches. The CDR3 loop spans 16 amino acids.

The J gene is TRBJ2-7, the V gene TRBV13; perhaps TRBD2 as D (5 bases). V lost 0 bases and J 4 bases, leaving 19 bases between the germline ends. CDR1 is PRHDT and CDR2 is FYEKMQ in the germline V gene (reference sequence). This CDR3 comprises 17 residues. CDR3 nucleotides: TGTGCCAGCAGCTTAGGGGCCAGCGGCAGGAAGGTATACGAGCAGTACTTC. Translating it yields CASSLGASGRKVYEQYF.